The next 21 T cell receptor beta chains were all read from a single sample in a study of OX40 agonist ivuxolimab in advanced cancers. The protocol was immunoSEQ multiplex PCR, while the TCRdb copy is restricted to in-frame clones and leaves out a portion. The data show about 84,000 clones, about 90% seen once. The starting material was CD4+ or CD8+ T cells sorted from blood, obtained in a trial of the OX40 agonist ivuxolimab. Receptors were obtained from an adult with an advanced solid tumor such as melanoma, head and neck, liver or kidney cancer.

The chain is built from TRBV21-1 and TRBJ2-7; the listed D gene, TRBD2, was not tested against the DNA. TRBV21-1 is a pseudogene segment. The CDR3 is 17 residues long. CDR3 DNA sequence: TGTGCCAGCAGCAAAGAGAGACTAGCGGGAGCGAAGCGCGAGCAGTACTTC. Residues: CASSKERLAGAKREQYF.

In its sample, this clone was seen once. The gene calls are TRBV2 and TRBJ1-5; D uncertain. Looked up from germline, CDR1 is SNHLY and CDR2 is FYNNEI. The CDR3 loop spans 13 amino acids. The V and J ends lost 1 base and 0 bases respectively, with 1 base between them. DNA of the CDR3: TGTGCCAGCAGTGAAGGTAGCAATCAGCCCCAGCATTTT. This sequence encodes CASSEGSNQPQHF.

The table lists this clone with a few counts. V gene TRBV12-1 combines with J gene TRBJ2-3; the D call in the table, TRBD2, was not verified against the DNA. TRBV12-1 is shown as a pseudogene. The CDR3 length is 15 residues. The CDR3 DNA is TGTGCCAGCAGCTCGGGCAGGCGGGACACAGATACGCAGTATTTT. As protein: CASSSGRRDTDTQYF.

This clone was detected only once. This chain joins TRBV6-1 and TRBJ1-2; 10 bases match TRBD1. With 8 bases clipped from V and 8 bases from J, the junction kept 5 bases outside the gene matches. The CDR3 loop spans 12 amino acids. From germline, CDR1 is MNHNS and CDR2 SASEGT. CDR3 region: CASDRGPGGYTF. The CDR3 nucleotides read TGTGCCAGCGACAGGGGGCCTGGGGGCTACACCTTC.

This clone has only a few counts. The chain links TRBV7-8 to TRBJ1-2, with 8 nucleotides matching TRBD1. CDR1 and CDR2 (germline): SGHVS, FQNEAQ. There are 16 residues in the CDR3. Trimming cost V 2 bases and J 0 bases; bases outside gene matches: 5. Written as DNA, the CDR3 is TGTGCCAGCAGCTTAACCTGGGACAGGTCTAACTATGGCTACACCTTC. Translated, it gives CASSLTWDRSNYGYTF. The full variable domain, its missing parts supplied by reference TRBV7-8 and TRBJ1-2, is GAGVSQSPRYKVAKRGQDVALRCDPISGHVSLFWYQQALGQGPEFLTYFQNEAQLDKSGLPSDRFFAERPEGSVSTLKIQRTQQEDSAVYLCASSLTWDRSNYGYTFGSGTRLTVV.

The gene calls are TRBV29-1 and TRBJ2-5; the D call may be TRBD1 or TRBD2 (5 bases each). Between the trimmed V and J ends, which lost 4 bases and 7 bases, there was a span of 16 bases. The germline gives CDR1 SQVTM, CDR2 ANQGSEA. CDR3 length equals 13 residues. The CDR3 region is CSVGARGLGTQYF. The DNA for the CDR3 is TGCAGCGTTGGGGCGAGGGGTCTAGGGACCCAGTACTTC.

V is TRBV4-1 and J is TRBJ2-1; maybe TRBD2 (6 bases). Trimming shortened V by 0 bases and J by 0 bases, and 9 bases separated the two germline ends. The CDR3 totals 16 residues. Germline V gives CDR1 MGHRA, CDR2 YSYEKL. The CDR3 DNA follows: TGCGCCAGCAGCCAAGATGTCGGGAGCTCCTACAATGAGCAGTTCTTC. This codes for CASSQDVGSSYNEQFF.

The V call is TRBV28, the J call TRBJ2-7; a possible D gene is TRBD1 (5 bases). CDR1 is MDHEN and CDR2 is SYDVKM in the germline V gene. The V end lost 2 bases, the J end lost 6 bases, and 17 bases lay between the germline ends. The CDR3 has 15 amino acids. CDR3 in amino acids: CASSLIGVGYGEQYF. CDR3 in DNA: TGTGCCAGCAGTTTAATAGGGGTCGGATACGGCGAGCAGTACTTC.

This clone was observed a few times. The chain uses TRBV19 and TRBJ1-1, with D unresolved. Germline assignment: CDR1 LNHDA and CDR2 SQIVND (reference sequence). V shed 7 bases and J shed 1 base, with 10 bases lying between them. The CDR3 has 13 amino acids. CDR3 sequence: CASTSQRNTEAFF. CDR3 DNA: TGTGCCAGTACCTCCCAGCGGAACACTGAAGCTTTCTTT.

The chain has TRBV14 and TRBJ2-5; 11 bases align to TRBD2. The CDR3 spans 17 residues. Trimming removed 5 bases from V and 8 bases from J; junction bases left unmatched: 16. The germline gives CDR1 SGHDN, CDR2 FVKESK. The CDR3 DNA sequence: TGTGCCAGCAGCACTTTTGATGGACTAGCGGGCCGTTCAACCCAGTACTTC. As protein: CASSTFDGLAGRSTQYF.

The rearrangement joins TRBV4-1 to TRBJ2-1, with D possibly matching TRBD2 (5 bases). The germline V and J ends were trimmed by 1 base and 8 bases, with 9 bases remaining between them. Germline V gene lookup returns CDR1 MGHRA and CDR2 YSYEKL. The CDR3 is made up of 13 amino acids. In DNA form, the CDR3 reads TGCGCCAGCAGCCAAGGCGCAGCGGATGAGCAGTTCTTC. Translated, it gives CASSQGAADEQFF.

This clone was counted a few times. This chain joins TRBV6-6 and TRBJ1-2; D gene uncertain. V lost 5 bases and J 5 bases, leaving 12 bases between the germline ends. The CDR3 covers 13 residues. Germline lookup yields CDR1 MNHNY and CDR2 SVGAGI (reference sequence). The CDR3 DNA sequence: TGTGCCAGCAGTCCGACACAAGATTATGGCTACACCTTC. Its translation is CASSPTQDYGYTF.

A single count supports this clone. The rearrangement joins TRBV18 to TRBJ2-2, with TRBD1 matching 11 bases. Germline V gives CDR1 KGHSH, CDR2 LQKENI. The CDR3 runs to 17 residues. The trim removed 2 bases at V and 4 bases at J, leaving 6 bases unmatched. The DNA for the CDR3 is TGTGCCAGCTCACCATACCGGACAGGGGGCGGCACCGGGGAGCTGTTTTTT. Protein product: CASSPYRTGGGTGELFF. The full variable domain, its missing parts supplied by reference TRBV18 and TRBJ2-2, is NAGVMQNPRHLVRRRGQEARLRCSPMKGHSHVYWYRQLPEEGLKFMVYLQKENIIDESGMPKERFSAEFPKEGPSILRIQQVVRGDSAAYFCASSPYRTGGGTGELFFGEGSRLTVL.

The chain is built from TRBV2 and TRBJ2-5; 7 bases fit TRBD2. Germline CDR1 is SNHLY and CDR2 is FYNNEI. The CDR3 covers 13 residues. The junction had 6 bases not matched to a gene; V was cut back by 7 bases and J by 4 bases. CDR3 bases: TGTGCCAGCAATCCTAGCGGTAGAGAGACCCAGTACTTC. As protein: CASNPSGRETQYF. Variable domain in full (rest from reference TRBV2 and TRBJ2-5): EPEVTQTPSHQVTQMGQEVILRCVPISNHLYFYWYRQILGQKVEFLVSFYNNEISEKSEIFDDQFSVERPDGSNFTLKIRSTKLEDSAMYFCASNPSGRETQYFGPGTRLLVL.

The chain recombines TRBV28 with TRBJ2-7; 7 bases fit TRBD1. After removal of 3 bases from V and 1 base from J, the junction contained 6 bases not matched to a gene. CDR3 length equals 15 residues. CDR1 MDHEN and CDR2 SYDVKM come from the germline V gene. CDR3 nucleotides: TGTGCCAGCAGTTTTACAACGACAGGGTCCTACGAGCAGTACTTC. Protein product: CASSFTTTGSYEQYF. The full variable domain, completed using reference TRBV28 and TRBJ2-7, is DVKVTQSSRYLVKRTGEKVFLECVQDMDHENMFWYRQDPGLGLRLIYFSYDVKMKEKGDIPEGYSVSREKKERFSLILESASTNQTSMYLCASSFTTTGSYEQYFGPGTRLTVT.

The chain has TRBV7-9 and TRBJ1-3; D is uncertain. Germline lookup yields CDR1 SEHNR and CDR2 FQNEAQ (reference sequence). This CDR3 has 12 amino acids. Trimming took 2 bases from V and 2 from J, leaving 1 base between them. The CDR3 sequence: CASSLPGNTIYF. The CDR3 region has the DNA TGTGCCAGCAGCTTACCTGGAAACACCATATATTTT.

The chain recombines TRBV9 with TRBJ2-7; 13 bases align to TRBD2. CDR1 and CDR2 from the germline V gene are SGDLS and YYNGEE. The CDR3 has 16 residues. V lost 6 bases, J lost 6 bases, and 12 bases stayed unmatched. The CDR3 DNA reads TGTGCCAGCACCCCAGGGACTAGCGGGATAAAAGGCGAGCAGTACTTC. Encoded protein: CASTPGTSGIKGEQYF.

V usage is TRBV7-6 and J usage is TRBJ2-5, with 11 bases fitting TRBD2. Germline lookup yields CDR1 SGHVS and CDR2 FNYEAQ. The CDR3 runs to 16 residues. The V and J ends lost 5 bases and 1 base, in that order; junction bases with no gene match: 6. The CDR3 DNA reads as TGTGCCAGCAGCGTTAGCGGGAGGGCCGGCCAAGAGACCCAGTACTTC. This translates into CASSVSGRAGQETQYF. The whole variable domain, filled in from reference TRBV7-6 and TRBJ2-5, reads GAGVSQSPRYKVTKRGQDVALRCDPISGHVSLYWYRQALGQGPEFLTYFNYEAQQDKSGLPNDRFSAERPEGSISTLTIQRTEQRDSAMYRCASSVSGRAGQETQYFGPGTRLLVL.

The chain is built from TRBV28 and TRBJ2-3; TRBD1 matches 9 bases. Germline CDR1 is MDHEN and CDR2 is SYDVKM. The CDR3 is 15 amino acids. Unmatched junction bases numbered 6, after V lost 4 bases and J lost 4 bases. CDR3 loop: CASSSRDRVSDTQYF. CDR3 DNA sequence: TGTGCCAGCAGTTCCCGGGACAGGGTATCAGATACGCAGTATTTT.

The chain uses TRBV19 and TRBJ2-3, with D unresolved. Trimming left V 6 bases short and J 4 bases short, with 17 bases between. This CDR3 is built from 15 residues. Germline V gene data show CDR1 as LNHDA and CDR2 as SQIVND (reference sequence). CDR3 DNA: TGTGCCAGTAGGGCCCGCCAGCGATCGGCAGATACGCAGTATTTT. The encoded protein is CASRARQRSADTQYF. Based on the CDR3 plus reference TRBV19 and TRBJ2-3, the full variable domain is DGGITQSPKYLFRKEGQNVTLSCEQNLNHDAMYWYRQDPGQGLRLIYYSQIVNDFQKGDIAEGYSVSREKKESFPLTVTSAQKNPTAFYLCASRARQRSADTQYFGPGTRLTVL.

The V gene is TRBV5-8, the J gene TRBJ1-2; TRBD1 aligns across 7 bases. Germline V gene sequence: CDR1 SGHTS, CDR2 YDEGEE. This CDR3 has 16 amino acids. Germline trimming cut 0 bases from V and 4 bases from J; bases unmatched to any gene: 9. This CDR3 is CASSLEGSGGLYGYTF. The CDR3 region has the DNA TGTGCCAGCAGCTTGGAGGGGTCAGGGGGTCTCTATGGCTACACCTTC. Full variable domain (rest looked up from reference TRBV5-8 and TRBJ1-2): EAGVTQSPTHLIKTRGQQATLRCSPISGHTSVYWYQQALGLGLQFLLWYDEGEERNRGNFPPRFSGRQFPNYSSELNVNALELEDSALYLCASSLEGSGGLYGYTFGSGTRLTVV.